Sequencing of this T cell receptor (beta chain) was carried out in a study of CD8+CD57+ T cells in acquired aplastic anemia. J gave up 4 bases and V 6 bases, and 9 bases lay outside the gene matches. The CDR3 extends over 15 amino acids. Germline CDR1 reads KGHDR; CDR2 reads SFDVKD. This clonotype was detected only a few times. Genomic DNA served as template for TCR beta VDJ and CDR3 profiling. TCRdb recomputed calls from the reads with MiXCR, one row per CDR3 protein. The sample holds 250,000 to 350,000 distinct CDR3 sequences; 56% are singletons and the top ten take approximately 8.2%. The origin of this receptor is a human donor with severe aplastic anemia or a healthy control (not recorded which). What was sequenced was sorted CD4+, CD8+, or CD8+CD57+ T cells (not recorded which) from PBMCs. The V and J genes are TRBV24-1 and TRBJ2-3, with TRBD1 matching over 7 bases. This CDR3 is CATSHPAQGADTQYF. The CDR3 bases are TGTGCCACCAGTCATCCGGCCCAGGGGGCAGATACGCAGTATTTT.